The 29 T cell receptor beta chains given below trace back to one sample, sequenced in a study of T cells in Graves' hyperthyroidism and ophthalmopathy. RNA transcripts were the template for amplifying TCR beta CDR3 regions. Researchers ran a first-round RT-PCR on the TCR CDR3 using the HTBI primer set. MiXCR was run by TCRdb on the multiplex PCR reads, yielding one entry per CDR3 protein. The sample lists over 250,000 distinct CDR3 sequences; 22% were seen once. Sequencing was performed on blood. The receptors were sampled from a man aged 25 to 40 with Graves' ophthalmopathy.

This clonotype occurred many times. The chain is built from TRBV13 and TRBJ2-3, with TRBD2 matching over 12 bases. The CDR3 runs 15 residues. CDR1 PRHDT and CDR2 FYEKMQ come from the germline V gene (reference sequence). The trim removed 1 base at V and 6 bases at J, leaving 2 bases unmatched. CDR3 in DNA: TGTGCCAGCAGCTTAGACGGGACTAGCGGGGATACGCAGTATTTT. It specifies CASSLDGTSGDTQYF.

This chain uses TRBV20-1 with TRBJ2-7, with TRBD2 matching 9 bases. V trimming: 2 bases; J trimming: 2 bases; junction bases outside the gene matches: 7. Germline loops: CDR1 DFQATT, CDR2 SNEGSKA (reference sequence). The CDR3 has 15 residues. In nucleotides, the CDR3 is TGCAGTGCTAGATATCCTAGCGGGACCGCCTACGAGCAGTACTTC. Its protein product is CSARYPSGTAYEQYF.

The V gene is TRBV5-1, the J gene TRBJ2-2, with TRBD2 matching over 11 bases. The trim removed 0 bases at V and 4 bases at J, leaving 2 bases unmatched. The CDR3 length is 16 residues. Germline V gene sequence: CDR1 SGHRS, CDR2 YFSETQ. The CDR3, as DNA: TGCGCCAGCAGCTTGGCTAGCGGGAGGTCCACCGGGGAGCTGTTTTTT. Amino acid sequence: CASSLASGRSTGELFF.

This clonotype was seen a single time. The chain uses TRBV30 and TRBJ2-3; D unresolved. CDR1 is GTSNPN, CDR2 SVGIG, per germline (reference sequence). This CDR3 comprises 11 residues. CDR3 coding DNA: TGTGCTTACATGACACGTGACACGCAGTATTTT. Protein: CAYMTRDTQYF.

This sequence joins TRBV19 and TRBJ1-1, with a possible D match to TRBD1 (6 bases). Germline assignment: CDR1 LNHDA and CDR2 SQIVND (reference sequence). V dropped 0 bases and J dropped 1 base, with 9 bases sitting between them. The CDR3 runs to 15 residues. The CDR3 here is CASSIDGGPNTEAFF. The CDR3 DNA reads TGTGCCAGTAGTATAGACGGGGGCCCGAACACTGAAGCTTTCTTT.

This clonotype has more than one count but fewer than ten. The genes are TRBV29-1 and TRBJ1-1, with a tentative D call TRBD1 (5 bases). V lost 2 bases and J lost 3, with 10 bases in between. Germline V lookup: CDR1 SQVTM, CDR2 ANQGSEA. The CDR3 totals 13 residues. CDR3 bases: TGCAGCGTTGAACAGGGAGGGTACACTGAAGCTTTCTTT. This encodes CSVEQGGYTEAFF. The entire variable domain, with the rest obtained from reference TRBV29-1 and TRBJ1-1, is as follows: SAVISQKPSRDICQRGTSLTIQCQVDSQVTMMFWYRQQPGQSLTLIATANQGSEATYESGFVIDKFPISRPNLTFSTLTVSNMSPEDSSIYLCSVEQGGYTEAFFGQGTRLTVV.

This clonotype has a count of ten or more. This chain joins TRBV5-1 and TRBJ2-7, with 9 bases aligning to TRBD2. The V gene's germline CDR1 is SGHRS and CDR2 YFSETQ. The ends lost 2 bases at V and 6 bases at J; junction bases unmatched: 6. The CDR3 is made up of 14 amino acids. CDR3 protein: CASSLTTSGVEQYF. As DNA, the CDR3 is TGCGCCAGCAGCTTAACGACTAGCGGTGTCGAGCAGTACTTC.

This sequence joins TRBV12-3 or TRBV12-4 and TRBJ2-4, with D possibly being TRBD1 (6 bases). The CDR3 spans 15 residues. V dropped 2 bases and J dropped 8 bases, with 16 bases sitting between them. CDR3 region: CASSLRGGFRDIQYF. CDR3 nucleotide sequence: TGTGCCAGCAGTTTACGAGGGGGTTTTCGGGACATTCAGTACTTC.

The rearrangement joins TRBV9 to TRBJ1-2; perhaps TRBD1 as D (6 bases). V shed 4 bases and J shed 0 bases, with 16 bases lying between them. CDR1 and CDR2 (germline): SGDLS, YYNGEE. CDR3 length: 16 amino acids. CDR3 DNA: TGTGCCAGCAGCACTTGGACAGCCACAACTAACTATGGCTACACCTTC. As protein: CASSTWTATTNYGYTF.

CDR3 sequence: CASSHDRDRNQPQHF. The DNA for the CDR3 is TGTGCCAGCAGCCACGACCGGGACCGGAATCAGCCCCAGCATTTT. V is TRBV4-2 and J is TRBJ1-5; tentatively, D is TRBD1 (5 bases). CDR1 and CDR2 (germline): LGHNA, YNFKEQ. This CDR3 comprises 15 residues. V lost 3 bases and J lost 4, with 13 bases in between.

The chain combines TRBV7-2 with TRBJ2-3; D is ambiguous. Between the trimmed V and J ends, which lost 5 bases and 5 bases, there was a span of 14 bases. CDR3 size: 14 residues. The germline V gene encodes CDR1 SGHTA and CDR2 FQGNSA. CDR3 protein: CASSNTPLGDTQYF. CDR3 DNA: TGTGCCAGCAGCAATACCCCGCTAGGAGATACGCAGTATTTT. The full variable domain, rest sourced from reference TRBV7-2 and TRBJ2-3, is GAGVSQSPSNKVTEKGKDVELRCDPISGHTALYWYRQSLGQGLEFLIYFQGNSAPDKSGLPSDRFSAERTGGSVSTLTIQRTQQEDSAVYLCASSNTPLGDTQYFGPGTRLTVL.

At least ten counts were recorded for this clonotype. The V and J genes are TRBV3-1 and TRBJ2-5; a possible D gene is TRBD2 (6 bases). Looked up from germline, CDR1 is LGHDT and CDR2 is YNNKEL (reference sequence). The CDR3 has 16 amino acids. The V end lost 8 bases, the J end lost 4 bases, and 23 bases lay between the germline ends. The CDR3 DNA sequence: TGTGCCAGCCGGAACCGGGACTGGAAGGTCAGAGAGACCCAGTACTTC. The encoded protein is CASRNRDWKVRETQYF.

This clonotype was picked up many times. This sequence joins TRBV12-3 or TRBV12-4 and TRBJ1-1, with 10 positions matching TRBD1. This CDR3 spans 15 amino acids. Trimming cost V 6 bases and J 6 bases; bases outside gene matches: 10. CDR3 in DNA: TGTGCCAGCAGGCGACAGGGGGCGCGGGGTCCTGAAGCTTTCTTT. This sequence encodes CASRRQGARGPEAFF.

V and J are TRBV3-1 and TRBJ2-7; 7 nucleotides match TRBD2. The CDR3 runs to 14 residues. Germline lookup yields CDR1 LGHDT and CDR2 YNNKEL (reference sequence). V was pared by 4 bases and J by 6 bases, with 9 bases of the junction left unmatched. The CDR3, as DNA: TGTGCCAGCAGCCCGGGACTATTTACAGGCGAGCAGTACTTC. The encoded protein is CASSPGLFTGEQYF.

This clonotype was picked up many times. The chain joins TRBV28 to TRBJ2-3; D remains ambiguous. Trimming left V 4 bases short and J 0 bases short, with 11 bases between. This CDR3 comprises 15 residues. The germline V gene has CDR1 MDHEN and CDR2 SYDVKM. Here the CDR3 reads CASSSRLSSTDTQYF. CDR3 nucleotides: TGTGCCAGCAGTTCCCGATTGTCTAGCACAGATACGCAGTATTTT.

The chain links TRBV30 to TRBJ2-3; the D is unclear. The CDR3 is made up of 14 amino acids. Germline V gives CDR1 GTSNPN, CDR2 SVGIG (reference sequence). Trimming shortened V by 2 bases and J by 6 bases, and 15 bases separated the two germline ends. The CDR3 reads CAWSTTGRRDTQYF. The CDR3, as DNA: TGTGCCTGGAGTACGACTGGCCGCCGGGATACGCAGTATTTT.

The chain links TRBV20-1 to TRBJ2-3, with TRBD2 matching over 9 bases. The V and J ends lost 0 bases and 1 base, in that order; junction bases with no gene match: 2. Per germline, CDR1 DFQATT and CDR2 SNEGSKA (reference sequence). There are 15 residues in the CDR3. The CDR3 sequence is CSARDRGRGTDTQYF. Here the CDR3 DNA reads TGCAGTGCTAGAGATCGCGGGAGGGGCACAGATACGCAGTATTTT.

This clonotype was found a few times. The chain recombines TRBV19 with TRBJ2-4; 11 bases line up with TRBD1. Germline loops: CDR1 LNHDA, CDR2 SQIVND (reference sequence). The CDR3 covers 21 residues. The V gene end was trimmed by 1 base and the J gene end by 2 bases; junction bases not matched to a gene: 16. DNA for the CDR3: TGTGCCAGTAGTATAGTCGGGGACAGGGGGTTTCCGGGGTCTTCCAAAAACATTCAGTACTTC. Translation gives CASSIVGDRGFPGSSKNIQYF.

The chain carries TRBV11-2 and TRBJ1-2; D possibly corresponds to TRBD1 (5 bases). The CDR3 length is 12 residues. The V gene lost 5 bases and the J gene lost 7 bases, with 11 bases spanning the gap. Germline V lookup: CDR1 SGHAT, CDR2 FQNNGV. The CDR3 region has the DNA TGTGCCAGCAGCCGGGCAGGGTTTGGCTACACCTTC. It encodes CASSRAGFGYTF. The entire variable domain, with the rest obtained from reference TRBV11-2 and TRBJ1-2, is as follows: EAGVAQSPRYKIIEKRQSVAFWCNPISGHATLYWYQQILGQGPKLLIQFQNNGVVDDSQLPKDRFSAERLKGVDSTLKIQPAKLEDSAVYLCASSRAGFGYTFGSGTRLTVV.

This chain links TRBV20-1 with TRBJ2-5; 7 nucleotides agree with TRBD1. The CDR3 totals 15 residues. V was clipped by 0 bases and J by 5 bases; unmatched bases: 9. Germline assignment: CDR1 DFQATT and CDR2 SNEGSKA (reference sequence). CDR3 nucleotides: TGCAGTGCTAGAGATCGCCTCAGGGGGTTGGAGACCCAGTACTTC. Translating it yields CSARDRLRGLETQYF.

Turning to this clonotype: An end of the junction does not agree with germline; a read error may underlie this. The V gene is TRBV7-7, the J gene TRBJ1-5; no reliable D call. Germline loops: CDR1 SSHAT, CDR2 FNYEAQ (reference sequence). The CDR3 has 13 residues. In DNA form, the CDR3 reads TGTGCTAGCAGCTCTAGGTTAGGTCAGCCCCAGCATTTT. Amino acid sequence: CASSSRLGQPQHF.

The sample holds a few counts of this clonotype. The chain employs TRBV11-1 and TRBJ2-5, with 14 bases aligning to TRBD2. Germline-derived CDR1 and CDR2 are SGHAT and FQDESV (reference sequence). The length of the CDR3 is 19 residues. The V gene end was trimmed by 3 bases and the J gene end by 2 bases; junction bases not matched to a gene: 11. The CDR3 reads CASSLTPGLAGERQETQYF. In DNA, the CDR3 is TGTGCCAGCAGCTTGACACCGGGACTAGCGGGAGAGCGGCAAGAGACCCAGTACTTC.

This clonotype was counted a few times. The chain recombines TRBV20-1 with TRBJ2-6; D is perhaps TRBD1 (5 bases). The CDR3 spans 13 residues. The germline gives CDR1 DFQATT, CDR2 SNEGSKA (reference sequence). V lost 6 bases, J lost 0 bases, and 6 bases lay in between. For the CDR3, the DNA is TGCAGTGCAACAGGCTCTGGGGCCAACGTCCTGACTTTC. This translates into CSATGSGANVLTF.

This clonotype appeared once. The genes are TRBV28 and TRBJ2-7; D is possibly TRBD2 (5 bases). The CDR3 runs 13 residues. Trimming cost V 6 bases and J 3 bases, with 12 bases left between them. Germline CDR1 MDHEN, CDR2 SYDVKM. DNA for the CDR3: TGTGCCAGCAGCCCCCGGACTCTCTACGAGCAGTACTTC. It codes for CASSPRTLYEQYF.

This sequence joins TRBV4-1 and TRBJ2-6; 7 nucleotides agree with TRBD1. The CDR3 is 18 amino acids. Germline V gives CDR1 MGHRA, CDR2 YSYEKL. The ends lost 1 base at V and 3 bases at J; junction bases unmatched: 9. The CDR3 sequence is CASSQGVGQAGGANVLTF. In nucleotides, the CDR3 is TGCGCCAGCAGCCAAGGGGTCGGACAGGCTGGTGGGGCCAACGTCCTGACTTTC.

The rearrangement links TRBV28 to TRBJ2-1; 8 bases agree with TRBD2. The CDR3 loop spans 14 amino acids. Germline assignment: CDR1 MDHEN and CDR2 SYDVKM. V dropped 10 bases and J dropped 2; count of bases not matched to a gene: 7. The CDR3 nucleotides are TGTGCCAAAAACGGGACTAGGACCTACAATGAGCAGTTCTTC. This codes for CAKNGTRTYNEQFF.

This clonotype was seen a few times. The chain links TRBV12-3 or TRBV12-4 to TRBJ2-7; D not resolved. This CDR3 is built from 14 residues. V was trimmed by 7 bases and J by 1 base, leaving 14 bases between them. The CDR3 nucleotides read TGTGCCAGCACATTAGGCCTAAGGTCCTACGAGCAGTACTTC. Encoded protein: CASTLGLRSYEQYF.

This clonotype was counted only a few times. The chain carries TRBV19 and TRBJ2-2; TRBD2 aligns across 11 bases. The CDR3 is 15 amino acids. Trimming at V came to 0 bases and at J to 7 bases, leaving 1 base not matched to a gene. Germline V gene sequence: CDR1 LNHDA, CDR2 SQIVND (reference sequence). The CDR3 sequence is CASSIEGLAVGELFF. CDR3 DNA sequence: TGTGCCAGTAGTATAGAGGGACTAGCGGTCGGGGAGCTGTTTTTT.

This rearrangement joins TRBV6-1 to TRBJ1-4; 7 bases are a match to TRBD1. V lost 0 bases to trimming and J lost 5 bases; unmatched junction nucleotides: 3. In germline, CDR1 is MNHNS, CDR2 SASEGT. This CDR3 comprises 15 residues. CDR3 coding DNA: TGTGCCAGCAGTGAAGCAGTGGGACAGAATGAAAAACTGTTTTTT. This gives the protein CASSEAVGQNEKLFF.